This paragraph reports one T cell receptor (beta chain). Its antigen is still unknown. With 60 Vbeta and 13 Jbeta primers, the PCR was carried out. Sequenced by immunoSEQ multiplex PCR; TCRdb stores in-frame clones only, minus some. This sample contains fewer than 85,000 clones. This specimen comes from a study of cytomegalovirus exposure and HLA in healthy donors. Study-level results: Cytomegalovirus-associated status was assigned to about 180 TCR beta chains. Analyzed later, most CMV-associated TCR beta chains appeared HLA-restricted. Among the sequence variants, a highly shared cluster was likely an artifact of sequencing. Clonal expansion, a later analysis showed, was greater in HLA-associated TCR beta chains than in equally common others.

CDR1 and CDR2 (germline): LGHNA, YNFKEQ. The ends were cut back, 4 bases at V and 0 bases at J, with 12 bases in the middle. This CDR3 is 15 amino acids long. Sequenced: PBMCs. The clonotype originates from a woman aged 40 to 50 in good health and CMV-seropositive. The chain links TRBV4-2 to TRBJ1-1; D unclear. CDR3 bases: TGTGCCAGCAGCCCGGTGACACACATGAACACTGAAGCTTTCTTT. It is translated as CASSPVTHMNTEAFF.